This entry lists 16 T cell receptor beta chains sequenced from one sample in a study of siplizumab effects on memory and regulatory T cells. The protocol was immunoSEQ multiplex PCR, while the TCRdb copy is restricted to in-frame clones and leaves out a portion. The sample consists of about 100,000 clones, roughly 93% of them appearing once. Source material: non-Treg CD4+ T cells sorted from blood. All receptors come from a human donor in good health.

The CDR3: CASSVRDTEAFF. CDR3 DNA: TGTGCCAGCAGCGTCCGGGACACTGAAGCTTTCTTT. V is TRBV25-1 and J is TRBJ1-1, with D hard to call. CDR3 length: 12 amino acids. V was cut by 6 bases and J by 3 bases, with 8 bases left in between. The V gene's germline CDR1 is MGHDK and CDR2 SYGVNS.

The table lists this clone with a count of one. The CDR3 loop is CASTPRLRIGLGYGEKLFF. The CDR3 DNA is TGTGCCAGTACCCCACGGTTGCGGATCGGGTTGGGGTATGGGGAAAAACTGTTTTTT. The V call is TRBV19, the J call TRBJ1-4, with no clear D. Germline V lookup: CDR1 LNHDA, CDR2 SQIVND (reference sequence). This CDR3 is 19 amino acids long. V dropped 7 bases and J dropped 8 bases, with 32 bases sitting between them. The full variable domain, with the rest looked up from reference TRBV19 and TRBJ1-4, is DGGITQSPKYLFRKEGQNVTLSCEQNLNHDAMYWYRQDPGQGLRLIYYSQIVNDFQKGDIAEGYSVSREKKESFPLTVTSAQKNPTAFYLCASTPRLRIGLGYGEKLFFGSGTQLSVL.

The chain carries TRBV2 and TRBJ1-1; D unclear. V lost 4 bases, J lost 0 bases, and 6 bases lay in between. The germline gives CDR1 SNHLY, CDR2 FYNNEI. This CDR3 contains 13 residues. The CDR3 region is CASSGHLNTEAFF. The CDR3 nucleotides are TGTGCCAGCAGTGGTCACTTGAACACTGAAGCTTTCTTT.

The gene calls are TRBV7-9 and TRBJ2-5, with no clear D. Germline V gives CDR1 SEHNR, CDR2 FQNEAQ (reference sequence). The CDR3 has 14 amino acids. Trimming cost V 5 bases and J 6 bases, with 16 bases left between them. The CDR3 nucleotides read TGTGCCAGCAGCCCATCCCCTAAGCCCAAGACCCAGTACTTC. It encodes CASSPSPKPKTQYF.

The chain is built from TRBV9 and TRBJ2-7, with 15 bases identical to TRBD2. The germline CDR1 and CDR2 sequences are SGDLS and YYNGEE. V lost 4 bases and J lost 6; bases outside the gene matches: 8. The CDR3 has 16 residues. For the CDR3, the DNA is TGTGCCAGCAGCCGAACGGGACTAGCGGGAGGTAGCGAGCAGTACTTC. Its protein is CASSRTGLAGGSEQYF.

The V gene is TRBV15, the J gene TRBJ2-1, with 12 bases aligning to TRBD2. V was clipped by 1 base and J by 10 bases; unmatched bases: 5. Germline CDR1 reads LNHNV; CDR2 reads YYDKDF (reference sequence). CDR3 length equals 15 residues. The CDR3 sequence is CATSRASGRAREQFF. CDR3 DNA sequence: TGTGCCACCAGCAGAGCTAGCGGGAGGGCCAGAGAGCAGTTCTTC.

The rearrangement links TRBV19 to TRBJ2-1; TRBD2 is a possible D gene (6 bases). Germline CDR1 reads LNHDA; CDR2 reads SQIVND (reference sequence). Trimming pared 2 bases from V and 0 bases from J, leaving 14 bases between. The CDR3 is 17 residues long. The CDR3 DNA reads as TGTGCCAGTAGTATAATGGGGGGAGTCGCCTCCTACAATGAGCAGTTCTTC. It yields the protein CASSIMGGVASYNEQFF.

This rearrangement joins TRBV7-9 to TRBJ2-2; D unresolved. Germline CDR1 SEHNR, CDR2 FQNEAQ (reference sequence). The CDR3 has 12 residues. V lost 3 bases and J lost 7, with 6 bases in between. CDR3 DNA: TGTGCCAGCAGCTTTGGTGGCGGGGAGCTGTTTTTT. It codes for CASSFGGGELFF.

The rearrangement joins TRBV19 to TRBJ2-2, with D maybe TRBD1 (6 bases). The germline V gene has CDR1 LNHDA and CDR2 SQIVND (reference sequence). Trimming left V 7 bases short and J 1 base short, with 10 bases between. This CDR3 has 14 amino acids. CDR3: CASTGTLNTGELFF. The CDR3 DNA reads as TGTGCCAGTACTGGGACACTGAACACCGGGGAGCTGTTTTTT.

In this sample, this clone turned up once. The rearrangement links TRBV7-9 to TRBJ2-7; D might be TRBD1 (5 bases). Per germline, CDR1 SEHNR and CDR2 FQNEAQ (reference sequence). Trimming removed 5 bases at V and 6 bases at J, with 17 bases between. The CDR3 covers 14 residues. The CDR3 protein is CASSPQWVGAEQYF. In DNA, the CDR3 is TGTGCCAGCAGCCCGCAGTGGGTTGGGGCCGAGCAGTACTTC.

The V and J genes are TRBV11-2 and TRBJ2-2, with D possibly TRBD2 on 6 matching bases. From germline, CDR1 is SGHAT and CDR2 FQNNGV. The V gene lost 6 bases and the J gene lost 6 bases, with 17 bases spanning the gap. The CDR3 contains 15 residues. For the CDR3, the DNA is TGTGCCAGCAGTCTTAGCGGAAGTACCCCCGGGGAGCTGTTTTTT. This gives the protein CASSLSGSTPGELFF.

The rearrangement uses TRBV4-1 and TRBJ2-5; a weak D match, TRBD2 (6 bases). The CDR3 extends over 15 amino acids. Trimming removed 0 bases from V and 9 bases from J, with 17 bases in between. Looked up from germline, CDR1 is MGHRA and CDR2 is YSYEKL. The CDR3 region is CASSQERLVIGAQYF. CDR3 DNA sequence: TGCGCCAGCAGCCAAGAGAGACTAGTAATTGGGGCCCAGTACTTC.

The CDR3 region is CASSQAGTSSYYEQYF. The CDR3 nucleotides read TGCGCCAGCAGCCAAGCCGGGACTAGCAGCTACTACGAGCAGTACTTC. The J gene is TRBJ2-7, the V gene TRBV4-1; 9 bases are shared with TRBD2. With V trimmed by 1 base and J by 3 bases, 7 bases remained unmatched. The CDR3 runs to 16 residues. The germline V gene has CDR1 MGHRA and CDR2 YSYEKL.

The gene calls are TRBV25-1 and TRBJ2-7; 7 nucleotides line up with TRBD1. Trimming removed 10 bases from V and 0 bases from J; junction bases left unmatched: 6. The germline CDR1 and CDR2 sequences are MGHDK and SYGVNS. The CDR3 runs to 13 residues. The CDR3 loop reads CATRDSASYEQYF. The CDR3 DNA follows: TGTGCCACTCGGGACAGTGCCTCCTACGAGCAGTACTTC.

Concerning this clone: Other DNA sequences of this sample code for an identical CDR3. J is TRBJ2-5 and V is TRBV7-6; 7 positions match TRBD2. Germline CDR1 is SGHVS and CDR2 is FNYEAQ. V shed 1 base, J shed 5 bases, and the junction held 10 bases outside the gene matches. The CDR3 loop spans 16 amino acids. The DNA for the CDR3 is TGTGCCAGCAGCTTAGGGTCGGGCGGGAGAAGTGAGACCCAGTACTTC. This encodes CASSLGSGGRSETQYF.

The rearrangement joins TRBV30 to TRBJ2-3, with D unclear. V shed 0 bases and J shed 1 base, with 11 bases lying between them. From germline, CDR1 is GTSNPN and CDR2 SVGIG (reference sequence). The length of the CDR3 is 15 residues. CDR3 amino acids: CAWSVFGKGTDTQYF. In DNA form, the CDR3 reads TGTGCCTGGAGTGTATTCGGCAAAGGCACAGATACGCAGTATTTT.